This passage covers 18 T cell receptor beta chains from one sample sequenced in a study of T-cell reconstitution after alpha-beta-depleted transplantation in children. For TCRbeta, the library was prepared with unique molecular identifiers. TCRdb used MiXCR to reprocess the PCR reads, holding one entry per CDR3 protein. The repertoire holds 200,000 to 250,000 distinct CDR3 sequences, with roughly 7% as singletons. Sequenced material: PBMCs, taken before TCRalphabeta/CD19-depleted stem cell transplant. These receptors were taken from a boy between 2 and 10 years old with acute lymphoblastic leukemia, due to receive a stem cell transplant.

This clonotype was counted at least ten times. The chain links TRBV2 to TRBJ2-3; 9 nucleotides align to TRBD2. J was trimmed by 2 bases and V by 5 bases; bases with no gene match: 5. CDR3 length: 15 amino acids. The germline gives CDR1 SNHLY, CDR2 FYNNEI. CDR3 in DNA: TGTGCCAGCAGTCCCTCTAGCGGGGTCACAGATACGCAGTATTTT. It codes for CASSPSSGVTDTQYF.

This clonotype was seen repeatedly, ten times or more. The chain has TRBV14 and TRBJ2-1; D gene uncertain. Germline V gene sequence: CDR1 SGHDN, CDR2 FVKESK. V dropped 3 bases and J dropped 5 bases, with 8 bases sitting between them. The CDR3 has 13 residues. CDR3 loop: CASSQSVHNEQFF. The CDR3 DNA reads as TGTGCCAGCAGCCAGAGCGTGCACAATGAGCAGTTCTTC.

This clonotype appeared many times. The CDR3 DNA sequence: TGTGCCAGCAGCCCTATAGACCCCTCCTACGAGCAGTACTTC. Its protein product is CASSPIDPSYEQYF. The rearrangement joins TRBV9 to TRBJ2-7; D ambiguous. The CDR3 contains 14 residues. The germline V gene has CDR1 SGDLS and CDR2 YYNGEE. Trimming stripped 4 bases from V and 0 bases from J, with 11 bases between. The whole variable domain, remainder taken from reference TRBV9 and TRBJ2-7, is DSGVTQTPKHLITATGQRVTLRCSPRSGDLSVYWYQQSLDQGLQFLIQYYNGEERAKGNILERFSAQQFPDLHSELNLSSLELGDSALYFCASSPIDPSYEQYFGPGTRLTVT.

The rearrangement links TRBV7-8 to TRBJ2-1; TRBD2 aligns across 10 bases. V was pared by 4 bases and J by 8 bases, with 11 bases of the junction left unmatched. Germline-derived CDR1 and CDR2 are SGHVS and FQNEAQ. The CDR3 covers 16 residues. CDR3 DNA: TGTGCCAGCAGCTCTCTTGAAGCGGGGGGGCCTGATGAGCAGTTCTTC. It encodes CASSSLEAGGPDEQFF.

This clonotype was observed at least ten times. J is TRBJ1-1 and V is TRBV12-3 or TRBV12-4, with a tentative D call TRBD1 (5 bases). Trimming cost V 5 bases and J 6 bases, with 16 bases left between them. This CDR3 spans 14 amino acids. For the CDR3, the DNA is TGTGCCAGCAGTATGGGGGGGAAAACGGCTGAAGCTTTCTTT. Translation: CASSMGGKTAEAFF.

This clonotype has a handful of counts. This chain uses TRBV20-1 with TRBJ1-2; D gene ambiguous. The V end lost 3 bases, the J end lost 2 bases, and 1 base lay between the germline ends. The CDR3 has 10 amino acids. Germline CDR1 DFQATT, CDR2 SNEGSKA (reference sequence). This chain's CDR3 is CSARNYGYTF. The CDR3 DNA follows: TGCAGTGCTAGGAACTATGGCTACACCTTC.

The sample holds many counts of this clonotype. The rearrangement links TRBV6-4 to TRBJ2-3; D possibly corresponds to TRBD1 (6 bases). The germline CDR1 and CDR2 sequences are MRHNA and SNTAGT. The CDR3 spans 14 residues. The V and J ends lost 2 bases and 1 base respectively, with 7 bases between them. The CDR3 here is CASSDGGRTDTQYF. Written as DNA, the CDR3 is TGTGCCAGCAGTGACGGGGGCCGCACAGATACGCAGTATTTT.

This clonotype was seen at least ten times. The V call is TRBV7-2, the J call TRBJ2-4, with D possibly matching TRBD2 (6 bases). This CDR3 has 16 residues. Deletions cut 1 base from V and 1 base from J, with 11 bases between. CDR1 SGHTA and CDR2 FQGNSA come from the germline V gene. The CDR3 DNA sequence: TGTGCCAGCAGCTTAGGTCGCGGGGCCGCCAAAAACATTCAGTACTTC. Residues: CASSLGRGAAKNIQYF.

This clonotype has a handful of counts. The chain carries TRBV20-1 and TRBJ2-1; 10 nucleotides align to TRBD2. Trimming took 5 bases from V and 8 from J; bases not matched to a gene: 6. Germline V gene sequence: CDR1 DFQATT, CDR2 SNEGSKA (reference sequence). CDR3 size: 13 residues. The CDR3 nucleotides read TGCAGTGCTGGGACTAGCGCCGATGATGAGCAGTTCTTC. It yields the protein CSAGTSADDEQFF.

The rearrangement links TRBV20-1 to TRBJ1-2, with no clear D. Trimming left V 0 bases short and J 4 bases short, with 3 bases between. CDR3 length: 11 residues. Germline V lookup: CDR1 DFQATT, CDR2 SNEGSKA (reference sequence). The CDR3 sequence: CSAREPYGYTF. As DNA, the CDR3 is TGCAGTGCTAGAGAGCCCTATGGCTACACCTTC.

This clonotype has ten or more counts. The chain recombines TRBV18 with TRBJ1-3; TRBD1 agrees at 8 bases. J gave up 0 bases and V 1 base, and 8 bases lay outside the gene matches. CDR3 length equals 18 residues. In germline, CDR1 is KGHSH, CDR2 LQKENI. The CDR3 nucleotides are TGTGCCAGCTCACCACGGTCAGGGGGCCATAACTCTGGAAACACCATATATTTT. It yields the protein CASSPRSGGHNSGNTIYF.

A few counts support this clonotype. This chain links TRBV27 with TRBJ1-6; D unclear. Germline V gene sequence: CDR1 MNHEY, CDR2 SMNVEV (reference sequence). The length of the CDR3 is 15 residues. V lost 2 bases and J 5 bases, leaving 10 bases between the germline ends. In DNA, the CDR3 is TGTGCCAGCAGTTTACTCGGAAAGAATAATTCACCCCTCCACTTT. This translates into CASSLLGKNNSPLHF.

V gene TRBV20-1 combines with J gene TRBJ2-7, with TRBD2 identical over 11 bases. The CDR3 has 16 amino acids. The ends lost 0 bases at V and 0 bases at J; junction bases unmatched: 4. Germline assignment: CDR1 DFQATT and CDR2 SNEGSKA (reference sequence). CDR3 in amino acids: CSARELGTSGSYEQYF. The CDR3, as DNA: TGCAGTGCTAGAGAACTCGGGACTAGCGGCTCCTACGAGCAGTACTTC.

The rearrangement uses TRBV3-1 and TRBJ2-3, with 7 bases lining up with TRBD2. The germline CDR1 and CDR2 sequences are LGHDT and YNNKEL (reference sequence). The CDR3 consists of 17 residues. With V trimmed by 0 bases and J by 2 bases, 8 bases remained unmatched. The chain's CDR3 is CASSQDYGTTHTDTQYF. The CDR3 DNA sequence: TGTGCCAGCAGCCAAGATTATGGGACTACCCACACAGATACGCAGTATTTT.

This clonotype was recorded at least ten times. The V gene is TRBV5-1, the J gene TRBJ2-7, with a weak D call TRBD1 (5 bases). Germline V gene lookup returns CDR1 SGHRS and CDR2 YFSETQ. The CDR3 runs 14 residues. Between the trimmed V and J ends, which lost 0 bases and 2 bases, there was a span of 9 bases. The chain's CDR3 is CASSLEGRAYEQYF. CDR3 sequence (DNA): TGCGCCAGCAGCTTGGAGGGCAGGGCCTACGAGCAGTACTTC.

This clonotype was counted only a few times. V usage is TRBV20-1 and J usage is TRBJ1-4, with D hard to call. CDR3 length: 14 amino acids. The V gene lost 6 bases and the J gene lost 4 bases, with 15 bases spanning the gap. CDR1 DFQATT and CDR2 SNEGSKA come from the germline V gene (reference sequence). The CDR3 region has the DNA TGCAGTGCCCCTCGGTTCGGGGTTAATGAAAAACTGTTTTTT. Translating it yields CSAPRFGVNEKLFF.

V usage is TRBV6-6 and J usage is TRBJ2-7; TRBD1 is a possible D gene (7 bases). Germline V gives CDR1 MNHNY, CDR2 SVGAGI (reference sequence). There are 13 residues in the CDR3. V was cut by 7 bases and J by 6 bases, with 16 bases left in between. This chain's CDR3 is CASKVPGGGEQYF. CDR3 in DNA: TGTGCCAGCAAAGTCCCAGGGGGAGGCGAGCAGTACTTC.

In this sample, this clonotype turned up many times. The rearrangement links TRBV5-5 to TRBJ1-4, with a tentative D call TRBD1 (6 bases). V was trimmed by 9 bases and J by 3 bases, leaving 12 bases between them. The CDR3 has 13 residues. Germline values: CDR1 SGHKS, CDR2 YYEKEE (reference sequence). The CDR3, as DNA: TGTGCCAATATACAGGGACCTAATGAAAAACTGTTTTTT. As protein: CANIQGPNEKLFF. The complete variable domain, with remaining parts taken from reference TRBV5-5 and TRBJ1-4, reads DAGVTQSPTHLIKTRGQQVTLRCSPISGHKSVSWYQQVLGQGPQFIFQYYEKEERGRGNFPDRFSARQFPNYSSELNVNALLLGDSALYLCANIQGPNEKLFFGSGTQLSVL.